Listed here is a single T cell receptor beta chain. Antigen unknown. Trimming took 6 bases from V and 5 from J; bases not matched to a gene: 3. The CDR3 is 13 amino acids. The germline V gene has CDR1 MNHEY and CDR2 SVGAGI. The sample belongs to a study of resident and recirculating memory T cells in vitiligo. Study findings and constraints: Vitiligo lesions lacked a unique dominant clone, and clonality varied.

Patients' lesions had not changed for the previous 6 months. TCRdb's copy holds only in-frame clones and misses some; the assay was immunoSEQ multiplex PCR. The data contain about 76,000 clones, 92% of them seen just once; the ten biggest clones take up approximately 5.4%. The V gene is TRBV6-5, the J gene TRBJ1-2; 10 positions agree with TRBD1. This TCR was sampled from a male donor with vitiligo. The sequenced sample was blood. CDR3 sequence: CASRPGQGYGYTF. The CDR3 DNA is TGTGCCAGCAGGCCGGGACAGGGGTATGGCTACACCTTC.